The 18 T cell receptor beta chains given below trace back to one sample, sequenced in a study of vaccination effects on CD4 cells after COVID-19. Antigen specificity for these receptors is unknown. Viral peptide pool expansion of antigen-specific CD4+ T cells preceded sequencing in the ViraFEST assay. At the end of about 10 days of culture, CD4+ T cells were isolated. People in the vaccine group had not been infected with SARS-CoV-2 before, and their nucleocapsid antibodies were negative. Some clones are missing from TCRdb's copy, which holds only in-frame ones; the method was immunoSEQ multiplex PCR. The sample yields around 60,000 clones, 60% to 80% seen once. This material consisted of CD4+ T cells from PBMCs cultured with HCoV-NL63 spike peptides, taken before COVID-19 vaccination. The source is a human donor who received a COVID-19 vaccine.

This chain joins TRBV24-1 and TRBJ2-3; TRBD2 aligns across 8 bases. The J segment lost 4 bases and the V segment lost 3 bases, leaving 11 bases of the junction unmatched. Germline-derived CDR1 and CDR2 are KGHDR and SFDVKD. The CDR3 sequence is 17 residues long. CDR3 protein: CATSDPTGRGEPDTQYF. The CDR3 DNA is TGTGCCACCAGTGATCCCACCGGGCGGGGGGAACCAGATACGCAGTATTTT.

V is TRBV2 and J is TRBJ2-3; D remains ambiguous. CDR1 and CDR2 from the germline V gene are SNHLY and FYNNEI. Trimming removed 7 bases at V and 10 bases at J, with 18 bases between. This CDR3 is built from 13 residues. The CDR3 is CASTRLERDSQYF. The DNA for the CDR3 is TGTGCCAGCACTCGACTTGAAAGGGATTCGCAGTATTTT.

The rearrangement links TRBV5-1 to TRBJ2-1; 7 bases fit TRBD2. Germline CDR1 and CDR2: SGHRS and YFSETQ. This CDR3 region has 16 residues. The trim removed 4 bases at V and 9 bases at J, leaving 16 bases unmatched. CDR3 sequence reads: CASSPDAGGWRSEQFF. The CDR3 DNA sequence: TGCGCCAGCAGCCCTGATGCCGGGGGGTGGAGGAGTGAGCAGTTCTTC.

The chain combines TRBV2 with TRBJ2-7, with D hard to call. This CDR3 is built from 12 residues. CDR1 is SNHLY and CDR2 is FYNNEI in the germline V gene. The ends were cut back, 2 bases at V and 6 bases at J, with 8 bases in the middle. The CDR3 DNA reads as TGTGCCAGCAGTGAATATAAAGGCGAGCAGTACGTC. This gives the protein CASSEYKGEQYV.

This clone showed up just once. The genes are TRBV28 and TRBJ2-1, with 9 nucleotides matching TRBD2. The V gene's germline CDR1 is MDHEN and CDR2 SYDVKM. V gave up 2 bases and J gave up 9 bases; unmatched junction bases: 11. There are 16 residues in the CDR3. In nucleotides, the CDR3 is TGTGCCAGCAGTTTAGTGCCAGCGGGGGGTCTAGGTGAGCAGTTCTTC. Amino acid sequence: CASSLVPAGGLGEQFF.

Here the CDR3 reads CASSPWQGSVDTEAFF. For the CDR3, the DNA is TGTGCCAGCTCACCGTGGCAGGGATCAGTCGACACTGAAGCTTTCTTT. V gene TRBV18 combines with J gene TRBJ1-1; maybe TRBD1 (5 bases). The germline V and J ends were trimmed by 3 bases and 3 bases, with 17 bases remaining between them. The CDR3 consists of 16 residues. Germline loops: CDR1 KGHSH, CDR2 LQKENI. Based on the CDR3 plus reference TRBV18 and TRBJ1-1, the full variable domain is NAGVMQNPRHLVRRRGQEARLRCSPMKGHSHVYWYRQLPEEGLKFMVYLQKENIIDESGMPKERFSAEFPKEGPSILRIQQVVRGDSAAYFCASSPWQGSVDTEAFFGQGTRLTVV.

This clone occurred a few times. The genes are TRBV6-2 or TRBV6-3 and TRBJ2-7, with TRBD2 matching 12 bases. This CDR3 has 16 amino acids. V shed 5 bases, J shed 6 bases, and the junction held 11 bases outside the gene matches. CDR1 MNHEY and CDR2 SVGEGT come from the germline V gene. The CDR3 region has the DNA TGTGCCAGCAGTCAGCCGACTAGCGGGGGTTTTCCCGAGCAGTACGTC. This codes for CASSQPTSGGFPEQYV.

CDR3 residues: CASSQGLNYGYTF. DNA of the CDR3: TGTGCCAGCAGCCAGGGGCTGAACTATGGCTACACCTTC. J is TRBJ1-2 and V is TRBV14; a weak D match, TRBD1 (5 bases). Germline V CDR1 and CDR2: SGHDN, FVKESK. The CDR3 spans 13 residues. Trimming pared 3 bases from V and 2 bases from J, leaving 7 bases between.

This chain uses TRBV18 with TRBJ2-7; D may match TRBD1 or TRBD2 (5 bases each). Germline V lookup: CDR1 KGHSH, CDR2 LQKENI. The V gene lost 5 bases and the J gene lost 2 bases, with 7 bases spanning the gap. CDR3 length: 12 residues. The DNA of the CDR3 is TGTGCCAGCTCAGGGGACCCCTACGAGCAGTACGTC. It translates to CASSGDPYEQYV.

The chain joins TRBV6-4 to TRBJ2-3; D not certain. CDR1 is MRHNA, CDR2 SNTAGT, per germline. The CDR3 runs to 14 residues. With 6 bases removed from V and 0 bases from J, the gap between germline ends came to 10 bases. Here the CDR3 reads CASSPLGSTDTQYF. The CDR3, as DNA: TGTGCCAGCAGCCCTTTGGGTAGCACAGATACGCAGTATTTT.

J is TRBJ1-5 and V is TRBV6-1, with D perhaps TRBD1 (6 bases). The V gene lost 1 base and the J gene lost 7 bases, with 14 bases spanning the gap. The CDR3 covers 15 residues. Germline CDR1 reads MNHNS; CDR2 reads SASEGT. In DNA, the CDR3 is TGTGCCAGCAGTGAAGGCCCAGCTCAGGGGCAGCCCCAGCATTTT. Amino acids: CASSEGPAQGQPQHF.

V and J are TRBV6-5 and TRBJ2-1, with TRBD2 matching over 12 bases. Germline-derived CDR1 and CDR2 are MNHEY and SVGAGI. With V trimmed by 5 bases and J by 7 bases, 6 bases remained unmatched. The CDR3 runs to 15 residues. For the CDR3, the DNA is TGTGCCAGCAGTCGACGACTAGCGGGGGAAAATGAGCAGTTCTTC. Amino acids: CASSRRLAGENEQFF.

The genes are TRBV4-2 and TRBJ1-2; D is undetermined. V was cut by 0 bases and J by 7 bases, with 9 bases left in between. The CDR3 has 13 residues. Germline V gives CDR1 LGHNA, CDR2 YNFKEQ. CDR3 residues: CASSQDQMGGYTF. In DNA form, the CDR3 reads TGTGCCAGCAGCCAAGATCAAATGGGTGGCTACACCTTC.

In its sample, this clone was seen once. The V gene is TRBV4-2, the J gene TRBJ2-5; weak D call: TRBD2 (5 bases). The CDR3 consists of 16 residues. Looked up from germline, CDR1 is LGHNA and CDR2 is YNFKEQ. V was shortened by 3 bases and J by 1 base, with 15 bases between the two germline ends. In DNA form, the CDR3 reads TGTGCCAGCAGCCACAGATTCTCGGGGTTCCAAGAGACCCAGTACTTC. Its protein product is CASSHRFSGFQETQYF.

V gene TRBV5-1 combines with J gene TRBJ2-3; TRBD2 aligns across 16 bases. Germline assignment: CDR1 SGHRS and CDR2 YFSETQ. J was trimmed by 2 bases and V by 3 bases; bases with no gene match: 3. The CDR3 is made up of 17 amino acids. DNA of the CDR3: TGCGCCAGCAGCTCGGGACTAGCGGGGGGGCCCACAGATACGCAGTATTTT. Amino acid sequence: CASSSGLAGGPTDTQYF. Drawing the rest from reference TRBV5-1 and TRBJ2-3, the complete variable domain is KAGVTQTPRYLIKTRGQQVTLSCSPISGHRSVSWYQQTPGQGLQFLFEYFSETQRNKGNFPGRFSGRQFSNSRSEMNVSTLELGDSALYLCASSSGLAGGPTDTQYFGPGTRLTVL.

V is TRBV9 and J is TRBJ1-2, with 10 positions matching TRBD1. The germline CDR1 and CDR2 sequences are SGDLS and YYNGEE. There are 16 residues in the CDR3. J lost 3 bases, V lost 3 bases, and 8 bases had no gene match. In DNA form, the CDR3 reads TGTGCCAGCAGCGCTCCGACAGGGGGCTATGACTATGGCTACACCTTC. Protein product: CASSAPTGGYDYGYTF.

This chain uses TRBV5-1 with TRBJ1-5, with D tentatively TRBD1 (5 bases). V gave up 0 bases and J gave up 2 bases, with 15 bases separating them. CDR3 length equals 17 residues. Germline CDR1 is SGHRS and CDR2 is YFSETQ. The CDR3 bases are TGCGCCAGCAGCTTGGGGTCCGGGGGGAGCGGCAATCAGCCCCAGCATTTT. Residues: CASSLGSGGSGNQPQHF.

The chain recombines TRBV7-2 with TRBJ2-2; 7 bases agree with TRBD1. The length of the CDR3 is 18 residues. V shed 1 base, J shed 3 bases, and the junction held 11 bases outside the gene matches. Germline values: CDR1 SGHTA, CDR2 FQGNSA. The CDR3 here is CASSLEYRGRADTGELFF. The CDR3 DNA follows: TGTGCCAGCAGCTTAGAGTACAGGGGTAGGGCGGACACCGGGGAGCTGTTTTTT.